This T cell receptor (beta chain) was documented in a study of cytomegalovirus exposure and HLA in healthy donors. The study, taken as a whole, reports: Researchers counted over 150 TCR beta chains as cytomegalovirus-associated. A later analysis revealed that TCR association rates differed between HLA loci, peaking at DRB1 and bottoming out at HLA-C. Serostatus for CMV was the only available immune exposure information. Prior analysis indicated that the majority of TCR beta V segments exhibited productivity approximately 90% or approximately 30% of the time.

Note on this clone: Its target is unknown.

With 60 Vbeta and 13 Jbeta primers, the PCR was carried out. Generated by immunoSEQ multiplex PCR, the TCRdb table keeps only in-frame clones and is missing some. The top ten clones hold around 7.4% of a sample with 85,000 to 90,000 clones, 85% of them seen once. Sequencing input: PBMCs. The sequence was collected from a man aged 35 to 55 in good health and CMV-seropositive.

As DNA, the CDR3 is TGCGCCAGCAGCTTGGGGACACTAAAAGGGGTGGATGAGCAGTTCTTC. It is translated as CASSLGTLKGVDEQFF. The chain joins TRBV5-1 to TRBJ2-1; D might be TRBD1 (5 bases). V lost 0 bases and J 8 bases, leaving 18 bases between the germline ends. The CDR3 extends over 16 amino acids. CDR1 and CDR2 from the germline V gene are SGHRS and YFSETQ.